This passage covers 27 T cell receptor beta chains from one sample sequenced in a study of identical twins. Each CDR3 protein is one row after TCRdb ran MiXCR on the 5' RACE reads. Among approximately 670,000 distinct CDR3 sequences listed, 5.5% to 6.5% were seen once. The specimen was naive T cells sorted from blood. These TCRs come from a man aged 18-30 years in good health.

This clonotype was observed at least ten times. This chain connects TRBV29-1 to TRBJ1-1; no firm D call. The germline V gene has CDR1 SQVTM and CDR2 ANQGSEA. CDR3 size: 12 residues. V shed 8 bases and J shed 4 bases, with 14 bases lying between them. Here the CDR3 reads CSFAPIGTEAFF. The CDR3 DNA sequence: TGCAGCTTTGCCCCGATCGGCACTGAAGCTTTCTTT.

This clonotype was seen many times. This chain links TRBV29-1 with TRBJ2-1, with D possibly being TRBD2 (5 bases). There are 12 residues in the CDR3. Germline V gene sequence: CDR1 SQVTM, CDR2 ANQGSEA. CDR3 DNA sequence: TGCAGGGTTAGCGATACCTACAATGAGCAGTTCTTC. Its translation is CRVSDTYNEQFF.

Only one count was recorded for this clonotype. This chain joins TRBV19 and TRBJ2-3; 9 bases are shared with TRBD1. Germline loops: CDR1 LNHDA, CDR2 SQIVND (reference sequence). The junction had 9 bases not matched to a gene; V was cut back by 0 bases and J by 8 bases. The CDR3 runs to 16 residues. CDR3 nucleotide sequence: TGTGCCAGTAGTATAGAAGCCGGGACAGGGACTTTTACGCAGTATTTT. This gives the protein CASSIEAGTGTFTQYF.

In its sample, this clonotype was seen a few times. This chain connects TRBV29-1 to TRBJ1-1; D is uncertain. Germline V gene data show CDR1 as SQVTM and CDR2 as ANQGSEA. The germline V and J ends were trimmed by 3 bases and 5 bases, with 16 bases remaining between them. The CDR3 extends over 14 amino acids. The CDR3 loop is CSVDGRFSETEAFF. CDR3 nucleotide sequence: TGCAGCGTTGACGGGCGGTTCTCGGAGACTGAAGCTTTCTTT.

This clonotype was found many times. The rearrangement uses TRBV20-1 and TRBJ2-1, with unresolved D. The CDR3 is 16 amino acids. Trimming took 5 bases from V and 0 from J, leaving 17 bases between them. Looked up from germline, CDR1 is DFQATT and CDR2 is SNEGSKA (reference sequence). The CDR3 here is CSARDPITSSYNEQFF. The CDR3, as DNA: TGCAGTGCTCGCGACCCTATTACCAGCTCCTACAATGAGCAGTTCTTC.

This clonotype was seen only once. J is TRBJ2-3 and V is TRBV7-7, with 14 bases that match TRBD2. Germline V lookup: CDR1 SSHAT, CDR2 FNYEAQ (reference sequence). The CDR3 has 16 residues. V lost 5 bases to trimming and J lost 7 bases; unmatched junction nucleotides: 8. This chain's CDR3 is CASSPGLAGADNTQYF. In DNA, the CDR3 is TGTGCCAGCAGCCCGGGACTAGCGGGAGCAGACAATACGCAGTATTTT.

This clonotype was counted only a few times. The chain uses TRBV28 and TRBJ2-6, with D uncertain. From germline, CDR1 is MDHEN and CDR2 SYDVKM. The CDR3 consists of 14 residues. The ends were cut back, 8 bases at V and 0 bases at J, with 8 bases in the middle. The CDR3 spells CASDDFSGANVLTF. Here the CDR3 DNA reads TGTGCCAGCGATGACTTCTCTGGGGCCAACGTCCTGACTTTC.

The V and J genes are TRBV9 and TRBJ1-5; unclear D gene. In germline, CDR1 is SGDLS, CDR2 YYNGEE. The CDR3 loop spans 15 amino acids. Trimming left V 0 bases short and J 6 bases short, with 13 bases between. The CDR3: CASSVDEGKGQPQHF. The DNA for the CDR3 is TGTGCCAGCAGCGTAGATGAAGGGAAGGGTCAGCCCCAGCATTTT. Full variable domain (missing parts from reference TRBV9 and TRBJ1-5): DSGVTQTPKHLITATGQRVTLRCSPRSGDLSVYWYQQSLDQGLQFLIQYYNGEERAKGNILERFSAQQFPDLHSELNLSSLELGDSALYFCASSVDEGKGQPQHFGDGTRLSIL.

This clonotype was recorded a few times. J is TRBJ2-3 and V is TRBV18; 7 bases fit TRBD1. CDR3 length: 15 residues. The germline V gene has CDR1 KGHSH and CDR2 LQKENI. V shed 5 bases, J shed 2 bases, and the junction held 7 bases outside the gene matches. The CDR3 sequence: CASSLQGTDTDTQYF. DNA of the CDR3: TGTGCCAGCTCATTACAGGGGACGGACACAGATACGCAGTATTTT.

The sample holds many counts of this clonotype. V usage is TRBV20-1 and J usage is TRBJ1-1; tentative D call: TRBD1 (6 bases). Trimming pared 4 bases from V and 0 bases from J, leaving 21 bases between. The CDR3 sequence is 17 residues long. Germline V gene lookup returns CDR1 DFQATT and CDR2 SNEGSKA (reference sequence). CDR3 DNA sequence: TGCAGTGCTAAAGATTGGCAGGGGCCAACCCTGAACACTGAAGCTTTCTTT. Its translation is CSAKDWQGPTLNTEAFF.

This clonotype was found many times. The rearrangement joins TRBV7-8 to TRBJ2-5; D is uncertain. The germline V gene encodes CDR1 SGHVS and CDR2 FQNEAQ. Trimming shortened V by 4 bases and J by 5 bases, and 14 bases separated the two germline ends. The CDR3 loop spans 14 amino acids. CDR3 region: CASSYLRRPETQYF. The CDR3 DNA reads TGTGCCAGCAGCTACCTACGGCGGCCGGAGACCCAGTACTTC. The full variable domain, rest sourced from reference TRBV7-8 and TRBJ2-5, is GAGVSQSPRYKVAKRGQDVALRCDPISGHVSLFWYQQALGQGPEFLTYFQNEAQLDKSGLPSDRFFAERPEGSVSTLKIQRTQQEDSAVYLCASSYLRRPETQYFGPGTRLLVL.

In its sample, this clonotype was seen many times. The chain recombines TRBV27 with TRBJ2-7; 8 nucleotides agree with TRBD1. The J segment lost 12 bases and the V segment lost 6 bases, leaving 10 bases of the junction unmatched. Germline lookup yields CDR1 MNHEY and CDR2 SMNVEV (reference sequence). The CDR3 totals 12 residues. This chain's CDR3 is CASSPSTGELYV. Here the CDR3 DNA reads TGTGCCAGCAGCCCCTCGACAGGGGAATTGTACGTC.

The chain is built from TRBV7-8 and TRBJ2-5; weak D call: TRBD2 (5 bases). The V and J ends lost 4 bases and 7 bases respectively, with 13 bases between them. This CDR3 comprises 13 residues. Germline assignment: CDR1 SGHVS and CDR2 FQNEAQ. CDR3 protein: CASSSGIRGTQYF. CDR3 in DNA: TGTGCCAGCAGCTCCGGGATCCGGGGGACCCAGTACTTC.

The genes are TRBV6-1 and TRBJ2-5; a weak D match, TRBD2 (6 bases). Trimming took 6 bases from V and 0 from J, leaving 14 bases between them. From germline, CDR1 is MNHNS and CDR2 SASEGT. The CDR3 totals 15 residues. CDR3 amino acids: CASRRGSGYQETQYF. The CDR3, as DNA: TGTGCCAGCAGGAGGGGAAGCGGGTACCAAGAGACCCAGTACTTC.

The chain joins TRBV12-3 or TRBV12-4 to TRBJ2-5, with TRBD2 identical over 10 bases. There are 18 residues in the CDR3. V dropped 4 bases and J dropped 1; count of bases not matched to a gene: 12. The CDR3, as DNA: TGTGCCAGCAGTTCACCAATGGGACTAGCGAACGCCCAAGAGACCCAGTACTTC. Translated, it gives CASSSPMGLANAQETQYF.

The chain is built from TRBV15 and TRBJ2-7; 12 positions match TRBD2. This CDR3 has 18 residues. CDR1 is LNHNV and CDR2 is YYDKDF in the germline V gene (reference sequence). After removal of 0 bases from V and 2 bases from J, the junction contained 8 bases not matched to a gene. The CDR3 DNA sequence: TGTGCCACCAGCAGAGAGAGGGGCTCTAGCGGGAGGGCCTACGAGCAGTACTTC. Translated: CATSRERGSSGRAYEQYF.

In this sample, this clonotype turned up many times. The J gene is TRBJ1-4, the V gene TRBV29-1, with TRBD1 identical over 7 bases. The germline V gene has CDR1 SQVTM and CDR2 ANQGSEA. This CDR3 spans 13 amino acids. V gave up 4 bases and J gave up 6 bases; unmatched junction bases: 5. The CDR3 DNA follows: TGCAGCGTTGGGGTAGGGGGCGATGAAAAACTGTTTTTT. This gives the protein CSVGVGGDEKLFF.

This clonotype turned up a few times. This rearrangement joins TRBV2 to TRBJ2-2; D might be TRBD2 (7 bases). The CDR3 is 14 amino acids. Germline V gene data show CDR1 as SNHLY and CDR2 as FYNNEI. Trimming took off 7 bases at V and 5 bases at J, with 14 bases between the two ends. The CDR3 region is CASTLGGDTGELFF. CDR3 sequence (DNA): TGTGCCAGCACCCTAGGGGGGGATACCGGGGAGCTGTTTTTT.

The chain has TRBV12-3 or TRBV12-4 and TRBJ1-2, with 7 bases identical to TRBD1. V lost 6 bases, J lost 4 bases, and 11 bases stayed unmatched. This CDR3 is 15 amino acids long. The CDR3 region has the DNA TGTGCCAGCAGGACGACAGGGTGGTTCCTCTATGGCTACACCTTC. Translating gives CASRTTGWFLYGYTF.

The rearrangement links TRBV4-1 to TRBJ1-4; no clear D. Germline V gene data show CDR1 as MGHRA and CDR2 as YSYEKL. The CDR3 loop spans 16 amino acids. Trimming stripped 1 base from V and 0 bases from J, with 9 bases between. In DNA, the CDR3 is TGCGCCAGCAGCCAAGTCTTTCTACCAACTAATGAAAAACTGTTTTTT. Translation gives CASSQVFLPTNEKLFF.

This clonotype was counted ten times or more. V is TRBV4-3 and J is TRBJ2-7, with a weak D call TRBD1 (6 bases). This CDR3 has 16 amino acids. V was clipped by 0 bases and J by 4 bases, with 16 bases between them. CDR1 and CDR2 (germline): LGHNA, YSLEER. This chain's CDR3 is CASSQDDRTLSYEQYF. CDR3 coding DNA: TGCGCCAGCAGCCAAGACGACAGGACACTTTCGTACGAGCAGTACTTC.

A remark on this clonotype: Just one base apart from a much larger clone, this may be a read error. V gene TRBV9 combines with J gene TRBJ2-5; D is uncertain. The CDR3 covers 15 residues. Trimming cost V 2 bases and J 5 bases, with 16 bases left between them. The germline CDR1 and CDR2 sequences are SGDLS and YYNGEE. The CDR3 coding sequence is TGTGCCAGCAGCGTGAGCCGAGTGGGCGTGGAGACCCAGTACTTC. This sequence encodes CASSVSRVGVETQYF.

This clonotype was counted many times. The CDR3 bases are TGCAGTGCTACCTGGACAGATAGGTTCACAGATACGCAGTATTTT. Its translation is CSATWTDRFTDTQYF. The rearrangement links TRBV20-1 to TRBJ2-3; tentatively, D is TRBD1 (6 bases). The CDR3 covers 15 residues. Germline V gene data show CDR1 as DFQATT and CDR2 as SNEGSKA (reference sequence). V lost 4 bases and J lost 2, with 16 bases in between.

This clonotype was observed a handful of times. The gene calls are TRBV10-3 and TRBJ2-3, with TRBD2 matching over 7 bases. The CDR3 length is 14 residues. Germline loops: CDR1 ENHRY, CDR2 SYGVKD. With 3 bases clipped from V and 5 bases from J, the junction kept 5 bases outside the gene matches. The CDR3: CAISDIAGQDTQYF. CDR3 nucleotides: TGTGCCATCAGTGATATAGCGGGTCAAGATACGCAGTATTTT.

V is TRBV5-1 and J is TRBJ2-5; D is unclear. Trimming removed 3 bases at V and 2 bases at J, with 11 bases between. This CDR3 is 14 amino acids long. CDR1 and CDR2 from the germline V gene are SGHRS and YFSETQ. CDR3 protein: CASSSLDGQETQYF. CDR3 DNA: TGCGCCAGCAGCTCCCTAGACGGACAAGAGACCCAGTACTTC. The entire variable domain, with the rest obtained from reference TRBV5-1 and TRBJ2-5, is as follows: KAGVTQTPRYLIKTRGQQVTLSCSPISGHRSVSWYQQTPGQGLQFLFEYFSETQRNKGNFPGRFSGRQFSNSRSEMNVSTLELGDSALYLCASSSLDGQETQYFGPGTRLLVL.

V usage is TRBV6-5 and J usage is TRBJ1-1, with a possible D match to TRBD1 (5 bases). V was clipped by 4 bases and J by 11 bases, with 14 bases between them. The germline V gene encodes CDR1 MNHEY and CDR2 SVGAGI. This CDR3 has 12 residues. The CDR3 nucleotides read TGTGCCAGCAGTTCAATAGGGGAAGCTGCTTTCTTT. It encodes CASSSIGEAAFF.

This clonotype was found a few times. The CDR3 DNA is TGCAGTGCTAGAGGGAACCCGGGGACTAGCGGCACAGATACGCAGTATTTT. Its translation: CSARGNPGTSGTDTQYF. V gene TRBV20-1 combines with J gene TRBJ2-3; 10 nucleotides agree with TRBD2. The CDR3 totals 17 residues. V lost 1 base to trimming and J lost 1 base; unmatched junction nucleotides: 8. Germline V gene data show CDR1 as DFQATT and CDR2 as SNEGSKA (reference sequence).